What follows are 25 T cell receptor beta chains derived from one specimen sequenced in a study of cytomegalovirus exposure and HLA in healthy donors. PCR employed 60 Vbeta and 13 Jbeta primers. Assay used: immunoSEQ multiplex PCR; TCRdb lists only in-frame clones, some missing. This table has 100,000 to 120,000 clones, about three quarters appearing once. Sequenced: PBMCs. The source is a male donor in good health and CMV-seronegative.

This chain connects TRBV5-1 to TRBJ1-1; 7 positions match TRBD1. The V gene end was trimmed by 4 bases and the J gene end by 1 base; junction bases not matched to a gene: 4. Germline V gives CDR1 SGHRS, CDR2 YFSETQ. The CDR3 totals 14 residues. The CDR3 loop is CASSTGQRNTEAFF. The CDR3 region has the DNA TGCGCCAGCAGCACGGGACAGAGGAACACTGAAGCTTTCTTT.

Worth noting for this clone: At the DNA level, this CDR3 is encoded by other sequences in the same sample as well. This chain connects TRBV30 to TRBJ2-7; a weak D match, TRBD1 (5 bases). Germline V gene lookup returns CDR1 GTSNPN and CDR2 SVGIG (reference sequence). The ends were cut back, 0 bases at V and 2 bases at J, with 20 bases in the middle. This CDR3 spans 17 amino acids. DNA of the CDR3: TGTGCCTGGAGTGTACGTTCTCTGGGGCAGAGCCCCTACGAGCAGTACTTC. It specifies CAWSVRSLGQSPYEQYF.

The chain uses TRBV6-5 and TRBJ2-2; D possibly corresponds to TRBD2 (5 bases). The CDR3 is 14 amino acids. V lost 5 bases, J lost 6 bases, and 13 bases lay in between. In germline, CDR1 is MNHEY, CDR2 SVGAGI. Here the CDR3 DNA reads TGTGCCAGCAGTGAAGACCTAGCCCCCGGGGAGCTGTTTTTT. As protein: CASSEDLAPGELFF.

The chain has TRBV5-1 and TRBJ2-7, with TRBD1 matching over 9 bases. CDR3 length equals 14 residues. Losses at the gene ends were 5 bases for V and 6 bases for J; bases not matched to a gene: 9. CDR1 is SGHRS, CDR2 YFSETQ, per germline. The CDR3 spells CASSQLGQGLEQYF. CDR3 DNA sequence: TGCGCCAGCAGTCAACTAGGACAGGGGCTCGAGCAGTACTTC.

The chain employs TRBV5-1 and TRBJ2-7; no clear D gene. Per the germline V gene, CDR1 is SGHRS and CDR2 is YFSETQ. The CDR3 runs 14 residues. With 4 bases removed from V and 5 bases from J, the gap between germline ends came to 16 bases. The CDR3 DNA sequence: TGCGCCAGCAGCCAAGATCGAGTCCGCCACGAGCAGTACTTC. It is translated as CASSQDRVRHEQYF.

This chain links TRBV7-9 with TRBJ1-1; D might be TRBD1 (6 bases). The CDR3 is made up of 14 amino acids. The V gene lost 5 bases and the J gene lost 5 bases, with 15 bases spanning the gap. CDR1 is SEHNR, CDR2 FQNEAQ, per germline (reference sequence). The CDR3 is CASSHRDRRTEAFF. For the CDR3, the DNA is TGTGCCAGCAGCCACAGGGATCGACGGACTGAAGCTTTCTTT.

This sequence joins TRBV5-4 and TRBJ2-3, with 7 bases aligning to TRBD1. The CDR3 runs 15 residues. With 5 bases clipped from V and 2 bases from J, the junction kept 8 bases outside the gene matches. The germline V gene has CDR1 SGHNT and CDR2 YYREEE (reference sequence). In DNA form, the CDR3 reads TGTGCCAGCAGGCACCGGGACAGTTTCACAGATACGCAGTATTTT. Protein: CASRHRDSFTDTQYF.

This clone was detected only a few times. CDR3: CASSSWTGLYNEQFF. The CDR3 bases are TGTGCCAGCAGTTCCTGGACAGGACTTTACAATGAGCAGTTCTTC. V and J are TRBV6-5 and TRBJ2-1; 7 bases match TRBD1. J lost 4 bases, V lost 4 bases, and 7 bases had no gene match. The germline V gene encodes CDR1 MNHEY and CDR2 SVGAGI. This CDR3 contains 15 residues.

The DNA for the CDR3 is TGTGCCAGCTCAACAGGACAGAAGCAGAACACTGAAGCTTTCTTT. As protein: CASSTGQKQNTEAFF. The rearrangement joins TRBV18 to TRBJ1-1; D may be TRBD1 (6 bases). V gave up 5 bases and J gave up 1 base, with 14 bases separating them. Germline CDR1 reads KGHSH; CDR2 reads LQKENI. CDR3 length: 15 amino acids.

The V call is TRBV19, the J call TRBJ1-5, with D tentatively TRBD1 (5 bases). Germline loops: CDR1 LNHDA, CDR2 SQIVND (reference sequence). V was shortened by 1 base and J by 1 base, with 8 bases between the two germline ends. The CDR3 is 15 amino acids. The CDR3 DNA sequence: TGTGCCAGTAGTATAGGGGGGGGGAGCAATCAGCCCCAGCATTTT. Translating it yields CASSIGGGSNQPQHF.

V usage is TRBV9 and J usage is TRBJ2-7; 8 positions match TRBD2. Trimming at V came to 4 bases and at J to 1 base, leaving 10 bases not matched to a gene. CDR3 length: 16 residues. The V gene's germline CDR1 is SGDLS and CDR2 YYNGEE. CDR3 residues: CASSPLGGELSYEQYF. CDR3 sequence (DNA): TGTGCCAGCAGCCCCCTCGGGGGGGAGTTGTCCTACGAGCAGTACTTC.

V usage is TRBV6-4 and J usage is TRBJ1-2; D is perhaps TRBD1 (6 bases). This CDR3 contains 13 residues. Germline values: CDR1 MRHNA, CDR2 SNTAGT. Trimming cost V 6 bases and J 5 bases, with 13 bases left between them. CDR3 nucleotide sequence: TGTGCCAGCAGCTTTAGGCAGGGGTATGGCTACACCTTC. Residues: CASSFRQGYGYTF.

In its sample, this clone was seen once. The gene calls are TRBV5-1 and TRBJ2-5, with a possible D match to TRBD1 (5 bases). There are 14 residues in the CDR3. Trimming left V 5 bases short and J 4 bases short, with 15 bases between. CDR1 and CDR2 (germline): SGHRS, YFSETQ. This chain's CDR3 is CASRAGQGRETQYF. CDR3 bases: TGCGCCAGCAGGGCCGGGCAGGGTAGAGAGACCCAGTACTTC.

The chain employs TRBV18 and TRBJ1-5; tentative D call: TRBD1 (5 bases). The germline V and J ends were trimmed by 4 bases and 2 bases, with 9 bases remaining between them. Germline CDR1 is KGHSH and CDR2 is LQKENI. The CDR3 covers 14 residues. In DNA form, the CDR3 reads TGTGCCAGCTCACGCGGGGGTGGCAATCAGCCCCAGCATTTT. Its protein is CASSRGGGNQPQHF.

This rearrangement joins TRBV19 to TRBJ2-3, with 8 bases matching TRBD1. The germline V gene encodes CDR1 LNHDA and CDR2 SQIVND (reference sequence). The CDR3 extends over 16 amino acids. The trim removed 4 bases at V and 2 bases at J, leaving 8 bases unmatched. The CDR3 here is CASSNMDRANTDTQYF. The CDR3 DNA is TGTGCCAGTAGTAACATGGACAGGGCAAACACAGATACGCAGTATTTT.

This clone was observed a handful of times. In the same sample, other DNA sequences code for this CDR3. V usage is TRBV6-4 and J usage is TRBJ1-1; D is unclear. The CDR3 runs to 14 residues. Trimming removed 0 bases at V and 4 bases at J, with 9 bases between. CDR1 is MRHNA, CDR2 SNTAGT, per germline. The CDR3 sequence is CASSDSSRGTEAFF. The CDR3 nucleotides read TGTGCCAGCAGTGACTCGAGTCGGGGCACTGAAGCTTTCTTT.

CDR3 sequence (DNA): TGCGCCAGCAGCTTAGTTGACAGGGGGCGCGAGCAGTACTTC. Residues: CASSLVDRGREQYF. The rearrangement joins TRBV4-3 to TRBJ2-7, with 10 bases that match TRBD1. Germline V lookup: CDR1 LGHNA, CDR2 YSLEER. Trimming at V came to 5 bases and at J to 6 bases, leaving 7 bases not matched to a gene. This CDR3 contains 14 residues.

The sample holds one count of this clone. The chain couples TRBV7-3 to TRBJ1-1; D is possibly TRBD1 (6 bases). From germline, CDR1 is SGHTA and CDR2 FQGTGA. The CDR3 is made up of 16 amino acids. V lost 1 base to trimming and J lost 0 bases, with 12 bases between them. The CDR3, as DNA: TGTGCCAGCAGCTTAAGCGGGGGCAACTTGAACACTGAAGCTTTCTTT. Translation gives CASSLSGGNLNTEAFF.

The chain's CDR3 is CAISGGDSSNEKLFF. In DNA form, the CDR3 reads TGTGCCATCAGCGGGGGAGACAGTTCTAATGAAAAACTGTTTTTT. The rearrangement joins TRBV10-3 to TRBJ1-4, with TRBD1 as a possible D gene (5 bases). V shed 6 bases and J shed 3 bases, with 14 bases lying between them. This CDR3 is built from 15 residues. Germline V lookup: CDR1 ENHRY, CDR2 SYGVKD.

The genes are TRBV7-8 and TRBJ2-3, with D possibly being TRBD2 (6 bases). This CDR3 is 15 amino acids long. V was clipped by 4 bases and J by 6 bases, with 17 bases between them. Per the germline V gene, CDR1 is SGHVS and CDR2 is FQNEAQ. CDR3 sequence reads: CASSSRDGRRDTQYF. The CDR3 DNA sequence: TGTGCCAGCAGCTCCAGGGACGGGAGAAGGGATACGCAGTATTTT. The full variable domain, in which reference TRBV7-8 and TRBJ2-3 provide the parts outside the CDR3, is GAGVSQSPRYKVAKRGQDVALRCDPISGHVSLFWYQQALGQGPEFLTYFQNEAQLDKSGLPSDRFFAERPEGSVSTLKIQRTQQEDSAVYLCASSSRDGRRDTQYFGPGTRLTVL.

The chain is built from TRBV4-2 and TRBJ2-3; 9 nucleotides line up with TRBD2. Germline V gene sequence: CDR1 LGHNA, CDR2 YNFKEQ. Unmatched junction bases numbered 5, after V lost 0 bases and J lost 4 bases. This CDR3 has 16 residues. The DNA of the CDR3 is TGTGCCAGCAGCCAAGATAAGGCGGGAGGGGCAGATACGCAGTATTTT. Amino acids: CASSQDKAGGADTQYF.

The gene calls are TRBV7-8 and TRBJ2-5, with a weak D call TRBD1 (6 bases). Per the germline V gene, CDR1 is SGHVS and CDR2 is FQNEAQ. This CDR3 region has 16 residues. V shed 1 base and J shed 1 base, with 13 bases lying between them. CDR3 nucleotide sequence: TGTGCCAGCAGCTTAGTCCCAGGGGACACCCAAGAGACCCAGTACTTC. This encodes CASSLVPGDTQETQYF.

This clone was observed once. The CDR3 sequence is CASSYRGVGYTF. Here the CDR3 DNA reads TGTGCCAGCAGTTATCGGGGGGTTGGCTACACCTTC. The V and J genes are TRBV6-5 and TRBJ1-2, with D possibly TRBD1 on 5 matching bases. V lost 3 bases and J lost 7, with 9 bases in between. This CDR3 comprises 12 residues. CDR1 and CDR2 from the germline V gene are MNHEY and SVGAGI.

The chain joins TRBV5-6 to TRBJ2-2; 7 bases agree with TRBD1. V lost 2 bases to trimming and J lost 4 bases; unmatched junction nucleotides: 2. The V gene's germline CDR1 is SGHDT and CDR2 YYEEEE. This CDR3 spans 14 amino acids. This CDR3 is CASSLPGGTGELFF. The CDR3 bases are TGTGCCAGCAGCTTACCAGGGGGCACCGGGGAGCTGTTTTTT.

This clone was observed once. This chain connects TRBV4-2 to TRBJ2-3; 12 nucleotides agree with TRBD2. Germline CDR1 is LGHNA and CDR2 is YNFKEQ. The trim removed 0 bases at V and 3 bases at J, leaving 10 bases unmatched. The CDR3 totals 19 residues. The CDR3, as DNA: TGTGCCAGCAGCCAAGATAGGCTAGCGGGAGGGTGGGGGACAGATACGCAGTATTTT. Its translation is CASSQDRLAGGWGTDTQYF.